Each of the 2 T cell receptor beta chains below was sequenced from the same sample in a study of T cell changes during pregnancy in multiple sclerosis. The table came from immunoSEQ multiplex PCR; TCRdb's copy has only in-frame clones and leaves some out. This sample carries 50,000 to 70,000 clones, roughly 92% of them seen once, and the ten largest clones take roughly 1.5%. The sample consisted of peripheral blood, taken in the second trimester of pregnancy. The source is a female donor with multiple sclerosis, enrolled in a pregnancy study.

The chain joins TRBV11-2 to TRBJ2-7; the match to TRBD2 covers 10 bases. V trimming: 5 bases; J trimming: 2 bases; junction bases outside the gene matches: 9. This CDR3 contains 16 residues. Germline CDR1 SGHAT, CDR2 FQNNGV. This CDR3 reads CASSHISGRTPYEQYF. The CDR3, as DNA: TGTGCCAGCAGCCACATTAGCGGGAGGACGCCCTACGAGCAGTACTTC.

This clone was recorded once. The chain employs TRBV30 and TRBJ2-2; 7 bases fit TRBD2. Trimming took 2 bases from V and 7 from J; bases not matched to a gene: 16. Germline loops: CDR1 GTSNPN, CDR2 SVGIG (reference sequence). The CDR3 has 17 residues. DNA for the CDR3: TGTGCCTGGAGTCCCCTGGGGGAGGGGATTGTTAGCGGGGAGCTGTTTTTT. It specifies CAWSPLGEGIVSGELFF.